Following are 21 T cell receptor beta chains from one sample sequenced in a study of blood T cell repertoires in COVID-19. Measured with immunoSEQ multiplex PCR; TCRdb has only the in-frame clones, and not every one. The sample comprises 53,000 or so clones, 65% to 85% of which are singletons, and about 15% rests with the top ten. The material sequenced was peripheral blood. Every receptor here comes from a human donor with active or convalescent COVID-19. The donor label of this sample is uncertain.

V and J are TRBV2 and TRBJ2-2, with TRBD2 matching 8 bases. The CDR3 runs to 18 residues. V trimming: 0 bases; J trimming: 0 bases; junction bases outside the gene matches: 6. Germline V gene lookup returns CDR1 SNHLY and CDR2 FYNNEI. The CDR3, as DNA: TGTGCCAGCAGTGAAGCGACCGGACTAGCTGCGAACACCGGGGAGCTGTTTTTT. Translated: CASSEATGLAANTGELFF.

This chain uses TRBV5-8 with TRBJ2-7, with D possibly matching TRBD1 (5 bases). This CDR3 is built from 14 residues. V lost 5 bases and J lost 1, with 13 bases in between. CDR1 and CDR2 from the germline V gene are SGHTS and YDEGEE. As DNA, the CDR3 is TGTGCCAGCAGGGCAGAACAGGATTCCTACGAGCAGTACTTC. It specifies CASRAEQDSYEQYF. The variable domain in full, with the rest retrieved from reference TRBV5-8 and TRBJ2-7, is EAGVTQSPTHLIKTRGQQATLRCSPISGHTSVYWYQQALGLGLQFLLWYDEGEERNRGNFPPRFSGRQFPNYSSELNVNALELEDSALYLCASRAEQDSYEQYFGPGTRLTVT.

V and J are TRBV18 and TRBJ2-7, with D tentatively TRBD2 (5 bases). Germline values: CDR1 KGHSH, CDR2 LQKENI. CDR3 length equals 15 residues. V was trimmed by 1 base and J by 1 base, leaving 11 bases between them. CDR3 sequence reads: CASSPQPGTSYEQYF. CDR3 DNA: TGTGCCAGCTCACCACAGCCGGGAACGTCCTACGAGCAGTACTTC.

The gene calls are TRBV10-3 and TRBJ1-5; D unclear. Trimming took off 1 base at V and 4 bases at J, with 11 bases between the two ends. CDR1 is ENHRY and CDR2 is SYGVKD in the germline V gene. The CDR3 is 15 residues long. CDR3 loop: CAISELAESNQPQHF. In DNA, the CDR3 is TGTGCCATCAGTGAGTTGGCAGAATCAAATCAGCCCCAGCATTTT.

This clone appeared once. This chain links TRBV5-6 with TRBJ2-5; TRBD1 might be the D (6 bases). The CDR3 totals 15 residues. Germline-derived CDR1 and CDR2 are SGHDT and YYEEEE. The germline V and J ends were trimmed by 1 base and 1 base, with 11 bases remaining between them. The chain's CDR3 is CASSLRRTVQETQYF. The CDR3 DNA reads as TGTGCCAGCAGCTTGAGGAGGACAGTCCAAGAGACCCAGTACTTC.

V gene TRBV24-1 combines with J gene TRBJ2-1; 11 bases agree with TRBD2. This CDR3 has 17 amino acids. Losses at the gene ends were 4 bases for V and 6 bases for J; bases not matched to a gene: 10. Looked up from germline, CDR1 is KGHDR and CDR2 is SFDVKD. This chain's CDR3 is CATSDLAGGPLFNEQFF. CDR3 coding DNA: TGTGCCACCAGTGACTTAGCGGGAGGGCCGTTATTCAATGAGCAGTTCTTC.

The chain links TRBV7-2 to TRBJ2-3, with 12 bases aligning to TRBD2. V lost 5 bases to trimming and J lost 6 bases; unmatched junction nucleotides: 18. Germline V gene sequence: CDR1 SGHTA, CDR2 FQGNSA. The CDR3 has 19 residues. The CDR3 region is CASSPTRIVLAGGSDTQYF. As DNA, the CDR3 is TGTGCCAGCAGCCCCACCAGGATAGTGCTAGCGGGAGGGTCTGATACGCAGTATTTT.

The rearrangement links TRBV4-3 to TRBJ2-3; 8 bases match TRBD2. This CDR3 spans 16 amino acids. The V gene's germline CDR1 is LGHNA and CDR2 YSLEER. J was trimmed by 0 bases and V by 1 base; bases with no gene match: 3. CDR3 region: CASSQVSGTSTDTQYF. CDR3 in DNA: TGCGCCAGCAGCCAAGTTAGCGGGACAAGCACAGATACGCAGTATTTT.

V and J are TRBV6-4 and TRBJ2-1; D is perhaps TRBD2 (5 bases). Germline lookup yields CDR1 MRHNA and CDR2 SNTAGT. The CDR3 spans 13 residues. V was trimmed by 6 bases and J by 0 bases, leaving 6 bases between them. CDR3: CASSRDSYNEQFF. The CDR3 coding sequence is TGTGCCAGCAGCCGGGACTCCTACAATGAGCAGTTCTTC.

V is TRBV2 and J is TRBJ1-2; TRBD1 agrees at 7 bases. CDR3 length: 15 residues. Trimming took 8 bases from V and 4 from J; bases not matched to a gene: 13. Germline CDR1 SNHLY, CDR2 FYNNEI. Written as DNA, the CDR3 is TGTGCCAGCCGAGGGGGACAGACTATGGGCTATGGCTACACCTTC. Residues: CASRGGQTMGYGYTF.

The CDR3 nucleotides are TGCGCCAGCAGCGACGGGACTGCCTCCTACGAGCAGTACTTC. Translating gives CASSDGTASYEQYF. This rearrangement joins TRBV5-1 to TRBJ2-7, with D tentatively TRBD2 (6 bases). Germline V CDR1 and CDR2: SGHRS, YFSETQ. V was cut by 4 bases and J by 0 bases, with 11 bases left in between. This CDR3 region has 14 residues.

The rearrangement joins TRBV5-1 to TRBJ2-1; possibly TRBD2 for D (6 bases). V was clipped by 4 bases and J by 0 bases, with 11 bases between them. CDR1 is SGHRS, CDR2 YFSETQ, per germline. The CDR3 consists of 15 residues. The CDR3 sequence: CASSLRGSSYNEQFF. In DNA form, the CDR3 reads TGCGCCAGCAGCCTGCGGGGAAGCTCCTACAATGAGCAGTTCTTC.

The chain couples TRBV6-4 to TRBJ1-1; TRBD1 is a possible D gene (6 bases). Germline V gene lookup returns CDR1 MRHNA and CDR2 SNTAGT. The CDR3 has 15 residues. The V end was cut by 7 bases, the J end by 1 base, with 16 bases between. The DNA of the CDR3 is TGTGCCAGCACCCTGAGCCCGACAGGGAACACTGAAGCTTTCTTT. The encoded protein is CASTLSPTGNTEAFF.

This clone appeared a few times. The chain carries TRBV7-6 and TRBJ2-1; D possibly corresponds to TRBD2 (5 bases). V shed 0 bases and J shed 4 bases, with 7 bases lying between them. The CDR3 contains 14 residues. The V gene's germline CDR1 is SGHVS and CDR2 FNYEAQ. CDR3 protein: CASSLAGNYNEQFF. CDR3 DNA: TGTGCCAGCAGCTTAGCCGGGAATTACAATGAGCAGTTCTTC.

This clone was seen more than once but under ten times. The chain combines TRBV30 with TRBJ1-6; 7 bases map to TRBD1. The CDR3 sequence is 16 residues long. The V gene's germline CDR1 is GTSNPN and CDR2 SVGIG (reference sequence). V lost 2 bases and J lost 0; bases outside the gene matches: 4. This chain's CDR3 is CAWSPGGSSYNSPLHF. The CDR3 nucleotides read TGTGCCTGGAGTCCAGGGGGGAGCTCCTATAATTCACCCCTCCACTTT.

J is TRBJ1-3 and V is TRBV15; D uncertain. The CDR3 sequence is 15 residues long. CDR1 is LNHNV and CDR2 is YYDKDF in the germline V gene (reference sequence). Trimming pared 0 bases from V and 0 bases from J, leaving 6 bases between. CDR3 in DNA: TGTGCCACCAGCAGAGATTCAATCTCTGGAAACACCATATATTTT. The encoded protein is CATSRDSISGNTIYF.

The rearrangement uses TRBV19 and TRBJ2-3; TRBD1 might be the D (6 bases). Trimming took off 5 bases at V and 4 bases at J, with 13 bases between the two ends. CDR1 and CDR2 from the germline V gene are LNHDA and SQIVND (reference sequence). This CDR3 has 14 residues. Here the CDR3 reads CASSAEGEADTQYF. In nucleotides, the CDR3 is TGTGCCAGTAGTGCCGAGGGGGAAGCAGATACGCAGTATTTT.

Comments on this clone: The junction differs from germline at one of its ends, possibly a read error. The chain carries TRBV7-7 and TRBJ2-5, with 9 bases lining up with TRBD2. Germline-derived CDR1 and CDR2 are SSHAT and FNYEAQ (reference sequence). CDR3 length: 15 amino acids. In DNA, the CDR3 is TGTGCTAGCAGCTTAGTGGCTAGCGGGAAGGAGACCCAGTACTTC. Translation gives CASSLVASGKETQYF.

On this clone: This CDR3 is missing its conserved last phenylalanine or tryptophan, likely due to a read error. No DNA is shown, since the ends of the CDR3 on it are uncertain; the CDR3 is the one TCRdb lists. The chain uses TRBV10-3 and TRBJ2-7; the table's D call of TRBD2 was not tested on the DNA. Germline V gene sequence: CDR1 ENHRY, CDR2 SYGVKD. The CDR3 sequence runs 13 residues, both termini included. CDR3 protein: CAISELAGGSLSL.

This rearrangement joins TRBV2 to TRBJ2-7, with a tentative D call TRBD2 (6 bases). In germline, CDR1 is SNHLY, CDR2 FYNNEI. V shed 1 base and J shed 0 bases, with 10 bases lying between them. This CDR3 is 15 amino acids long. Written as DNA, the CDR3 is TGTGCCAGCAGTGAAGGCCCTAGCGCCTCCTACGAGCAGTACTTC. This encodes CASSEGPSASYEQYF.

This chain links TRBV19 with TRBJ2-7; 11 positions match TRBD2. V was clipped by 3 bases and J by 3 bases; unmatched bases: 4. The germline V gene has CDR1 LNHDA and CDR2 SQIVND (reference sequence). The length of the CDR3 is 15 residues. In nucleotides, the CDR3 is TGTGCCAGTAGTATCGCCGGGACTAGCGGCTACGAGCAGTACTTC. Amino acids: CASSIAGTSGYEQYF.